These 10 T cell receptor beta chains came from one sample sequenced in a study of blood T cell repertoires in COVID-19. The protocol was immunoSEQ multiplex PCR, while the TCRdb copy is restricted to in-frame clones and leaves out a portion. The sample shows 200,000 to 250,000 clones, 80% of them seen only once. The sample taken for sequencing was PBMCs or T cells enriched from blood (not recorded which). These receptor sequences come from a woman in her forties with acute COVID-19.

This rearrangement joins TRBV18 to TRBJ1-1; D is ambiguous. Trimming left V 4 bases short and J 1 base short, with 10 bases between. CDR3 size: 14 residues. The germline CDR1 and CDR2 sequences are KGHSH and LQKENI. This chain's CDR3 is CASSQQSQNTEAFF. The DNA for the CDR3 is TGTGCCAGCTCACAACAGTCTCAGAACACTGAAGCTTTCTTT.

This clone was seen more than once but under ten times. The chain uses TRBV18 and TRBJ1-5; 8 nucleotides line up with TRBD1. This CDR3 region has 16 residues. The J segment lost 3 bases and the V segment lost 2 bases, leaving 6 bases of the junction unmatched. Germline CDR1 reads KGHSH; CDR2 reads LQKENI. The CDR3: CASSPTGRGPNQPQHF. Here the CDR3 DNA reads TGTGCCAGCTCACCAACCGGCAGGGGGCCCAATCAGCCCCAGCATTTT.

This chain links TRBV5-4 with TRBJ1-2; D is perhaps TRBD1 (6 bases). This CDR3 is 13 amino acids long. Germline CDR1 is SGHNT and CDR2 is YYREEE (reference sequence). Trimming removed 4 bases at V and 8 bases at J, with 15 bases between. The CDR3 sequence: CASSEQGREGYTF. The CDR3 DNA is TGTGCCAGCAGCGAGCAGGGGAGGGAAGGCTACACCTTC.

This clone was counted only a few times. The CDR3, as DNA: TGTGCCGCCGAGGTAGCGGGAGGGCCCGGGGAGCTGTTTTTT. The encoded protein is CAAEVAGGPGELFF. The chain couples TRBV6-5 to TRBJ2-2, with 11 bases identical to TRBD2. The trim removed 11 bases at V and 6 bases at J, leaving 8 bases unmatched. The germline CDR1 and CDR2 sequences are MNHEY and SVGAGI. CDR3 length: 14 amino acids.

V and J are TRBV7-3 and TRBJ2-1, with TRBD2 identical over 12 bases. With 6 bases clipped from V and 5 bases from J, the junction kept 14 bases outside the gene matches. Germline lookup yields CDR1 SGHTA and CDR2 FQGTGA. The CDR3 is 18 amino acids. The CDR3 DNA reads TGTGCCAGCAGTCAGACGGGACTAGCGGGCCCAAAAGACAATGAGCAGTTCTTC. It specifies CASSQTGLAGPKDNEQFF.

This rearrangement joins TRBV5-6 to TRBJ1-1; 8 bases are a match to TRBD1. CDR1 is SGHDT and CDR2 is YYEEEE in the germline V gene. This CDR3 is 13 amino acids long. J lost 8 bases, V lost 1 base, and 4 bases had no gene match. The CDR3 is CASSLPRTGEAFF. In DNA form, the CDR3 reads TGTGCCAGCAGCTTGCCACGGACAGGGGAAGCTTTCTTT.

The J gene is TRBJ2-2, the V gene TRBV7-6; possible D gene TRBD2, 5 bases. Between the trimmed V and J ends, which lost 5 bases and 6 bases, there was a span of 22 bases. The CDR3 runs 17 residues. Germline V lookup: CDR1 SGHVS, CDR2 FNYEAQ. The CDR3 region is CASSPDAMGVGAGELFF. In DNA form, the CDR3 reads TGTGCCAGCAGCCCGGATGCAATGGGAGTTGGCGCCGGGGAGCTGTTTTTT.

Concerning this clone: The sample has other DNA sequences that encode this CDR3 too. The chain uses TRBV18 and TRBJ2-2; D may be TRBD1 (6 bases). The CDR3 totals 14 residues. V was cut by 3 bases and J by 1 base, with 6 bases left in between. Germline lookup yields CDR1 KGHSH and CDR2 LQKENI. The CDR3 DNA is TGTGCCAGCTCACCGACAGGGAACACCGGGGAGCTGTTTTTT. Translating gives CASSPTGNTGELFF.

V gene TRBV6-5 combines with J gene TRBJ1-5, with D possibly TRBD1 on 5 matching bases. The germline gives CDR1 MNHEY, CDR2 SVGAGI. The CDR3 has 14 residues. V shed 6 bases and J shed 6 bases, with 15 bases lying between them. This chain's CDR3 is CASRTGGAGQPQHF. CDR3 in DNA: TGTGCCAGCAGGACGGGAGGGGCGGGTCAGCCCCAGCATTTT.

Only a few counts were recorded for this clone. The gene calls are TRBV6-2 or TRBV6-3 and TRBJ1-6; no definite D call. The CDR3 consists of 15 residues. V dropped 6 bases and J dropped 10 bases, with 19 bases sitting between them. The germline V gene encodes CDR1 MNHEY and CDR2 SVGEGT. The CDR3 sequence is CASSREVRRGSPLHF. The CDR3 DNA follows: TGTGCCAGCAGCCGGGAAGTCAGGCGGGGATCACCCCTCCACTTT.